One sample yielded the 14 T cell receptor beta chains listed below, sequenced in a study of blood T cell repertoires in COVID-19. Sequencing was performed with immunoSEQ multiplex PCR; in TCRdb, only in-frame clones are kept and a portion is missing. The sample has about 300,000 clones, more than 75% seen once. Sequencing used peripheral blood. The source of these receptors is a woman in her forties or fifties with acute or convalescent COVID-19.

The chain uses TRBV5-1 and TRBJ1-3; 7 bases are shared with TRBD1. Unmatched junction bases numbered 2, after V lost 5 bases and J lost 0 bases. CDR3 size: 14 residues. The germline gives CDR1 SGHRS, CDR2 YFSETQ. CDR3 protein: CASRRTGSGNTIYF. The CDR3 coding sequence is TGCGCCAGCAGACGGACAGGCTCTGGAAACACCATATATTTT. The full variable domain, with the rest looked up from reference TRBV5-1 and TRBJ1-3, is KAGVTQTPRYLIKTRGQQVTLSCSPISGHRSVSWYQQTPGQGLQFLFEYFSETQRNKGNFPGRFSGRQFSNSRSEMNVSTLELGDSALYLCASRRTGSGNTIYFGEGSWLTVV.

This clone has just a few counts. The chain uses TRBV6-5 and TRBJ2-7, with 7 bases matching TRBD1. The CDR3 consists of 13 residues. In germline, CDR1 is MNHEY, CDR2 SVGAGI. J was trimmed by 4 bases and V by 5 bases; bases with no gene match: 5. The CDR3 loop is CASSHLQGYEQYF. In DNA form, the CDR3 reads TGTGCCAGCAGTCACCTACAGGGGTACGAGCAGTACTTC.

The V gene is TRBV6-5, the J gene TRBJ2-4, with D tentatively TRBD1 (6 bases). The CDR3 is 15 amino acids. Trimming left V 0 bases short and J 5 bases short, with 11 bases between. CDR1 and CDR2 (germline): MNHEY, SVGAGI. As DNA, the CDR3 is TGTGCCAGCAGTTACTCTTGGGACACCCAAAACATTCAGTACTTC. Translation: CASSYSWDTQNIQYF.

The CDR3 DNA reads as TGTGCCACCAGCAGCCGACAGGACGCGAAGCCCCAGCATTTT. As protein: CATSSRQDAKPQHF. The rearrangement links TRBV15 to TRBJ1-5, with D maybe TRBD1 (6 bases). This CDR3 is 14 amino acids long. Trimming took 3 bases from V and 8 from J, leaving 14 bases between them. Germline loops: CDR1 LNHNV, CDR2 YYDKDF (reference sequence). Together with reference TRBV15 and TRBJ1-5, the CDR3 gives the full variable domain: DAMVIQNPRYQVTQFGKPVTLSCSQTLNHNVMYWYQQKSSQAPKLLFHYYDKDFNNEADTPDNFQSRRPNTSFCFLDIRSPGLGDTAMYLCATSSRQDAKPQHFGDGTRLSIL.

The chain carries TRBV2 and TRBJ1-3; maybe TRBD1 (6 bases). Germline V gene lookup returns CDR1 SNHLY and CDR2 FYNNEI. The CDR3 loop spans 17 amino acids. V was clipped by 0 bases and J by 0 bases, with 12 bases between them. CDR3 DNA sequence: TGTGCCAGCAGTGAAGCGAGGGGGATCACCTCTGGAAACACCATATATTTT. Its protein product is CASSEARGITSGNTIYF.

The chain employs TRBV28 and TRBJ2-1; 8 bases agree with TRBD1. Germline CDR1 is MDHEN and CDR2 is SYDVKM. The CDR3 consists of 15 residues. V gave up 6 bases and J gave up 8 bases; unmatched junction bases: 12. CDR3 DNA sequence: TGTGCCAGCAGCTCTCCGGGACAGGTGGACGATGAGCAGTTCTTC. It encodes CASSSPGQVDDEQFF.

V is TRBV3-1 (or the pseudogene TRBV3-2) and J is TRBJ1-6; TRBD1 aligns across 10 bases. The CDR3 spans 14 residues. CDR1 is LGHDT and CDR2 is YNNKEL in the germline V gene (reference sequence). V shed 4 bases, J shed 10 bases, and the junction held 4 bases outside the gene matches. The CDR3 DNA reads as TGTGCCAGCAGCCGACAGGGGGCAAGCTCACCCCTCCACTTT. Translated: CASSRQGASSPLHF.

The chain has TRBV5-1 and TRBJ2-1; 13 bases match TRBD2. In germline, CDR1 is SGHRS, CDR2 YFSETQ. This CDR3 is built from 15 residues. J gave up 7 bases and V 3 bases, and 4 bases lay outside the gene matches. CDR3 loop: CASSWTSGGGNEQFF. Here the CDR3 DNA reads TGCGCCAGCAGCTGGACTAGCGGGGGCGGGAATGAGCAGTTCTTC.

The CDR3 DNA is TGTGCCAGTAGCCTGGGACTAGCGGGAGTCAATGAGCAGTTCTTC. The encoded protein is CASSLGLAGVNEQFF. V is TRBV19 and J is TRBJ2-1; 14 bases match TRBD2. This CDR3 has 15 residues. The trim removed 6 bases at V and 6 bases at J, leaving 4 bases unmatched. Germline V gives CDR1 LNHDA, CDR2 SQIVND (reference sequence). The full variable domain, with the rest looked up from reference TRBV19 and TRBJ2-1, is DGGITQSPKYLFRKEGQNVTLSCEQNLNHDAMYWYRQDPGQGLRLIYYSQIVNDFQKGDIAEGYSVSREKKESFPLTVTSAQKNPTAFYLCASSLGLAGVNEQFFGPGTRLTVL.

Only one count was recorded for this clone. The chain joins TRBV2 to TRBJ2-7; 14 bases agree with TRBD2. J gave up 6 bases and V 4 bases, and 5 bases lay outside the gene matches. The CDR3 is made up of 15 amino acids. Germline V CDR1 and CDR2: SNHLY, FYNNEI. CDR3: CASSGQGLAGGEQYF. CDR3 in DNA: TGTGCCAGCAGTGGACAAGGACTAGCGGGGGGCGAGCAGTACTTC.

This rearrangement joins TRBV28 to TRBJ1-5; TRBD1 matches at 9 bases. Germline V gene data show CDR1 as MDHEN and CDR2 as SYDVKM. V lost 10 bases to trimming and J lost 2 bases; unmatched junction nucleotides: 15. There are 17 residues in the CDR3. CDR3 nucleotide sequence: TGTGCCACTAACCTGAGGGACAGGGTTAGTGGCAATCAGCCCCAGCATTTT. Its translation is CATNLRDRVSGNQPQHF.

The V gene is TRBV6-4, the J gene TRBJ1-5, with D hard to call. With 6 bases removed from V and 6 bases from J, the gap between germline ends came to 15 bases. This CDR3 has 14 amino acids. Germline V gene lookup returns CDR1 MRHNA and CDR2 SNTAGT. The CDR3, as DNA: TGTGCCAGCAGATTGGATGAAGGGAGTCAGCCCCAGCATTTT. Amino acid sequence: CASRLDEGSQPQHF.

This clone was seen just once. The chain has TRBV11-2 and TRBJ2-2; 7 bases map to TRBD2. V was pared by 3 bases and J by 6 bases, with 7 bases of the junction left unmatched. The CDR3 contains 15 residues. Germline V gives CDR1 SGHAT, CDR2 FQNNGV. CDR3: CASSLDLRGAGELFF. The CDR3 DNA is TGTGCCAGCAGCTTGGACCTACGGGGGGCCGGGGAGCTGTTTTTT.

V is TRBV5-1 and J is TRBJ2-5; 10 nucleotides match TRBD1. This CDR3 spans 16 amino acids. J gave up 0 bases and V 4 bases, and 6 bases lay outside the gene matches. Germline values: CDR1 SGHRS, CDR2 YFSETQ. The CDR3 DNA sequence: TGCGCCAGCAGCGCGGGGGACAGGGGTCACCAAGAGACCCAGTACTTC. This codes for CASSAGDRGHQETQYF.